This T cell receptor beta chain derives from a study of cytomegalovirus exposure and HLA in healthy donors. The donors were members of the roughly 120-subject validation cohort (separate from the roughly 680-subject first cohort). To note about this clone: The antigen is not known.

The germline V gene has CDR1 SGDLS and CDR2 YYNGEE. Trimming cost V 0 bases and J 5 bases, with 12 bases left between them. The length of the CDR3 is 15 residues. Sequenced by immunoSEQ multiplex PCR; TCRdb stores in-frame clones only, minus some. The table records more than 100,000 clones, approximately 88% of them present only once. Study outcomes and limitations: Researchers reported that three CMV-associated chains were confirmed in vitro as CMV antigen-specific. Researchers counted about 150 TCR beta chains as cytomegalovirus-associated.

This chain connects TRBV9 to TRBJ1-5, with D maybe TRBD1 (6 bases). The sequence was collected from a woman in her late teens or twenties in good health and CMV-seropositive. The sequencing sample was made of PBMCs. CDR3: CASSVDPRGDQPQHF. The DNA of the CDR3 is TGTGCCAGCAGCGTAGACCCCAGGGGAGATCAGCCCCAGCATTTT.